These 5 T cell receptor beta chains share one sample of origin, sequenced in a study of T cell changes during pregnancy in multiple sclerosis. Assay: immunoSEQ multiplex PCR; the TCRdb copy retains only in-frame clones and omits some. The table lists around 100,000 clones, approximately 90% of them singletons. The material was peripheral blood, obtained after pregnancy. The source is a female donor with multiple sclerosis, enrolled in a pregnancy study.

V and J are TRBV15 and TRBJ1-2, with 9 bases identical to TRBD1. Germline-derived CDR1 and CDR2 are LNHNV and YYDKDF (reference sequence). CDR3 size: 14 residues. V lost 4 bases to trimming and J lost 5 bases; unmatched junction nucleotides: 5. The CDR3 coding sequence is TGTGCCACCAGCAAAACAGGGGGCGGATATGGCTACACCTTC. Translation gives CATSKTGGGYGYTF.

This clone was detected only a few times. The CDR3 DNA reads TGTGCCAGCAGCTTAAGTGGGCCCGCCGGGGAGCTGTTTTTT. It translates to CASSLSGPAGELFF. The rearrangement links TRBV7-3 to TRBJ2-2; D gene ambiguous. Looked up from germline, CDR1 is SGHTA and CDR2 is FQGTGA. The V end lost 1 base, the J end lost 6 bases, and 9 bases lay between the germline ends. This CDR3 is 14 amino acids long.

The rearrangement joins TRBV30 to TRBJ1-4, with D hard to call. The V end was cut by 4 bases, the J end by 8 bases, with 14 bases between. CDR1 and CDR2 (germline): GTSNPN, SVGIG (reference sequence). The CDR3 has 13 residues. Here the CDR3 reads CAWKIPPQEKLFF. The CDR3 DNA sequence: TGTGCCTGGAAAATTCCCCCACAGGAAAAACTGTTTTTT.

The chain couples TRBV29-1 to TRBJ2-2; the match to TRBD1 covers 7 bases. Germline CDR1 reads SQVTM; CDR2 reads ANQGSEA. This CDR3 region has 14 residues. Germline trimming cut 4 bases from V and 7 bases from J; bases unmatched to any gene: 9. The CDR3 sequence: CSVGTGGLGGELFF. The DNA of the CDR3 is TGCAGCGTTGGGACAGGCGGGTTAGGCGGGGAGCTGTTTTTT.

The sample holds a few counts of this clone. Other DNA sequences within the sample encode an identical CDR3. The chain carries TRBV7-3 and TRBJ2-1; 8 positions match TRBD2. J gave up 9 bases and V 1 base, and 8 bases lay outside the gene matches. The CDR3 contains 15 residues. The germline CDR1 and CDR2 sequences are SGHTA and FQGTGA. For the CDR3, the DNA is TGTGCCAGCAGCTTAAGGATCGCGGGGGGAGGTGAGCAGTTCTTC. Translation gives CASSLRIAGGGEQFF. Combining the CDR3 with reference TRBV7-3 and TRBJ2-1 gives the whole variable domain GAGVSQTPSNKVTEKGKYVELRCDPISGHTALYWYRQSLGQGPEFLIYFQGTGAADDSGLPNDRFFAVRPEGSVSTLKIQRTERGDSAVYLCASSLRIAGGGEQFFGPGTRLTVL.